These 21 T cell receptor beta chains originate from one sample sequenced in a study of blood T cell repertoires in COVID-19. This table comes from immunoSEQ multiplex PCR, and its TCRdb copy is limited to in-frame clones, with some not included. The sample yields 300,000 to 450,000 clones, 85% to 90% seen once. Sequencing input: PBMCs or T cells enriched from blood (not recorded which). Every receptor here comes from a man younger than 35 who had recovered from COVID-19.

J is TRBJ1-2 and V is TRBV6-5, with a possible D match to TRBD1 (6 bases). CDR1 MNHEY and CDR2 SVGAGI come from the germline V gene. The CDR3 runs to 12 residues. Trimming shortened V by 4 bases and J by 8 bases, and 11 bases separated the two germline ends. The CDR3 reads CASSSHRVGYTF. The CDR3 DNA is TGTGCCAGCAGTTCCCACAGGGTCGGCTACACCTTC.

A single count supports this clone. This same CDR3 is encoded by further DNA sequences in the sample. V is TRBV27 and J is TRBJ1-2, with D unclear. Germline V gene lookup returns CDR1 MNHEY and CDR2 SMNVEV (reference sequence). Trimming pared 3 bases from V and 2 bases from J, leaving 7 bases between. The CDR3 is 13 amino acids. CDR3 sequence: CASSFTGNYGYTF. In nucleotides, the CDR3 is TGTGCCAGCAGTTTCACCGGGAACTATGGCTACACCTTC.

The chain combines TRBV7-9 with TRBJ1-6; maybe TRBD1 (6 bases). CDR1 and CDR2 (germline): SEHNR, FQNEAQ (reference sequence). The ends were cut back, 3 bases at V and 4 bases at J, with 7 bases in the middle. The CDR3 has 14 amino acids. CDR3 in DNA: TGTGCCAGCAGCTTGGACAGTTATAATTCACCCCTCCACTTT. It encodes CASSLDSYNSPLHF.

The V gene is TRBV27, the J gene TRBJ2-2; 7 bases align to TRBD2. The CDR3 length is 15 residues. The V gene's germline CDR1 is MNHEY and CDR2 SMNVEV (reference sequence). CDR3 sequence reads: CENSWLAANTGELFF. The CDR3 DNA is TGTGAGAATTCCTGGCTAGCGGCGAACACCGGGGAGCTGTTTTTT.

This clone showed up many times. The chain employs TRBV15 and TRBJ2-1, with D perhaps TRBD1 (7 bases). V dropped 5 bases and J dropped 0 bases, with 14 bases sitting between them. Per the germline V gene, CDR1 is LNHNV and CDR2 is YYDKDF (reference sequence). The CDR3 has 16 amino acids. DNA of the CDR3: TGTGCCACCAGCGGGGAGGACAGGAGCTCCTACAATGAGCAGTTCTTC. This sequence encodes CATSGEDRSSYNEQFF. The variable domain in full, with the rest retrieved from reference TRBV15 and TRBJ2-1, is DAMVIQNPRYQVTQFGKPVTLSCSQTLNHNVMYWYQQKSSQAPKLLFHYYDKDFNNEADTPDNFQSRRPNTSFCFLDIRSPGLGDTAMYLCATSGEDRSSYNEQFFGPGTRLTVL.

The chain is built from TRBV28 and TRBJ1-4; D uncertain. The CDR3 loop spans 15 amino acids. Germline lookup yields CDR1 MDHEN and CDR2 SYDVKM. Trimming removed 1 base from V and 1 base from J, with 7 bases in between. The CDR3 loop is CASSLYRVTNEKLFF. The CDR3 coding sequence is TGTGCCAGCAGTTTATATAGAGTAACTAATGAAAAACTGTTTTTT.

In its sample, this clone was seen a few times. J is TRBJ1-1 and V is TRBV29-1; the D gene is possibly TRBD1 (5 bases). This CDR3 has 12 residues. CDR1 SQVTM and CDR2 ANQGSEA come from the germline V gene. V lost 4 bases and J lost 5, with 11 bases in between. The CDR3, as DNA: TGCAGCGTTGGGGGGGGAGGGACTGAAGCTTTCTTT. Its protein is CSVGGGGTEAFF.

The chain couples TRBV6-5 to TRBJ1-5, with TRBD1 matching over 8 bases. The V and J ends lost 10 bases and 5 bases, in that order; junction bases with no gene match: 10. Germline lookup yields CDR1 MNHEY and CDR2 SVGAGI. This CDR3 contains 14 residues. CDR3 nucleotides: TGTGCCACCCAAGACCAGGGGGCTTATCAGCCCCAGCATTTT. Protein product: CATQDQGAYQPQHF.

CDR3 nucleotide sequence: TGTGCCAGCAGCCAAGCTACGACGGGAGGACGAGATACGCAGTATTTT. Translation: CASSQATTGGRDTQYF. The V call is TRBV4-2, the J call TRBJ2-3; 7 nucleotides match TRBD2. With 1 base clipped from V and 5 bases from J, the junction kept 9 bases outside the gene matches. This CDR3 comprises 16 residues. Germline CDR1 is LGHNA and CDR2 is YNFKEQ.

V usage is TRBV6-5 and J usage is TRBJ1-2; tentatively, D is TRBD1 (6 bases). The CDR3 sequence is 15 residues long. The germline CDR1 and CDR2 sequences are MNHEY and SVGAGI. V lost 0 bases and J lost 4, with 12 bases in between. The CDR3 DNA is TGTGCCAGCAGTTACTCGACAGGCGGCGCCTATGGCTACACCTTC. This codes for CASSYSTGGAYGYTF.

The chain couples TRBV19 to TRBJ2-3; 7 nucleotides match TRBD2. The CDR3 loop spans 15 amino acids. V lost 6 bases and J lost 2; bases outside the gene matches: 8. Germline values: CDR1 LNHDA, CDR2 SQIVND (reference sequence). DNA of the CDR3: TGTGCCAGTAGCTCGACCGGGGGGTCCACAGATACGCAGTATTTT. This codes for CASSSTGGSTDTQYF.

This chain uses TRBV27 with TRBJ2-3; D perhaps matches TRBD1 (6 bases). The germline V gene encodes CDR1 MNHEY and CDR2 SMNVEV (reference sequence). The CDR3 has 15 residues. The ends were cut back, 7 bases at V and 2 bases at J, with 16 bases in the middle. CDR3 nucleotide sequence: TGTGCCAGCACCCCCTGGGGGCAAACCACAGATACGCAGTATTTT. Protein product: CASTPWGQTTDTQYF.

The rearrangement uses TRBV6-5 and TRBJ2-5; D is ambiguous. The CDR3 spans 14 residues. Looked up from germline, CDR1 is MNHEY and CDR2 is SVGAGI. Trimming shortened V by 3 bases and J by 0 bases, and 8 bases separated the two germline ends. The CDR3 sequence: CASSYTTYQETQYF. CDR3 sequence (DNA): TGTGCCAGCAGTTATACTACATACCAAGAGACCCAGTACTTC.

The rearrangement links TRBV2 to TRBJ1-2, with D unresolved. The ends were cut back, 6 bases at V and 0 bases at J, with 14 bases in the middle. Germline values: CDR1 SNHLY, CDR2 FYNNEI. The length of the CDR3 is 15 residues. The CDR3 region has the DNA TGTGCCAGCAGGGCCATTACCCTCACTAACTATGGCTACACCTTC. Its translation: CASRAITLTNYGYTF.

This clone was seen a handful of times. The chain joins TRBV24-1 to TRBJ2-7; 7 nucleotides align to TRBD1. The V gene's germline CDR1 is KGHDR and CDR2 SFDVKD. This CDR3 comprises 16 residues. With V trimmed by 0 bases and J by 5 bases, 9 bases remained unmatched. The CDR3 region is CATSDLHRQGGNEQYF. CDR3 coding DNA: TGTGCCACCAGTGATTTGCATCGACAGGGTGGAAACGAGCAGTACTTC.

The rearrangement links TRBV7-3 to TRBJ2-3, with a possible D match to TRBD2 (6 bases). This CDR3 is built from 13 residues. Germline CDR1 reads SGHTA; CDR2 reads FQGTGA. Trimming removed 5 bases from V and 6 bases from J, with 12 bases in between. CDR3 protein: CASSPGGSDTQYF. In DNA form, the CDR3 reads TGTGCCAGCAGCCCCGGGGGTTCGGATACGCAGTATTTT.

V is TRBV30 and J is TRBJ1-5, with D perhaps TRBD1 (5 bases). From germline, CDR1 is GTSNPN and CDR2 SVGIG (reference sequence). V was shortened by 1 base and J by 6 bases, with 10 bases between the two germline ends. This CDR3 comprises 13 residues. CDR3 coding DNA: TGTGCCTGGAGTGGGGGGGGAACTCAGCCCCAGCATTTT. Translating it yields CAWSGGGTQPQHF.

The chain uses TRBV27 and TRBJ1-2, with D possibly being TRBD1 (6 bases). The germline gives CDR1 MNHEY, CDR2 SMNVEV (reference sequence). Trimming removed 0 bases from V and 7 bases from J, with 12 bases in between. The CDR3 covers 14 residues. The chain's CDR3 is CASSLSPNRAGYTF. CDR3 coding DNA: TGTGCCAGCAGTTTATCCCCAAACAGGGCTGGCTACACCTTC.

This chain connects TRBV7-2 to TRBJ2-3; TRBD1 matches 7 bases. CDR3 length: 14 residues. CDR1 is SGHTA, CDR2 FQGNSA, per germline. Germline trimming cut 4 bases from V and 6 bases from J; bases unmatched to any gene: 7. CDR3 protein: CASSSQRGRDTQYF. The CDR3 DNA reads TGTGCCAGCAGCTCCCAAAGGGGGCGGGATACGCAGTATTTT.

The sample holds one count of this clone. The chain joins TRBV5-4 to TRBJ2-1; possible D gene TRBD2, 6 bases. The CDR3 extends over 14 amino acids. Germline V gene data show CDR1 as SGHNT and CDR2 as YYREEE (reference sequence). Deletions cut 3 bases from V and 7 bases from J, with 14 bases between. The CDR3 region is CASSSRLVSNEQFF. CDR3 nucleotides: TGTGCCAGCAGCTCGAGACTAGTATCAAATGAGCAGTTCTTC.

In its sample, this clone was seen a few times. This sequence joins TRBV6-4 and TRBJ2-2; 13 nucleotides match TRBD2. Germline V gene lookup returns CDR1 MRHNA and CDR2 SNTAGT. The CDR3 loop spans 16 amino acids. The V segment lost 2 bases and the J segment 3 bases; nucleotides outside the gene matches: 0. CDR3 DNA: TGTGCCAGCAGTGACACTAGCGGGAGGGACACCGGGGAGCTGTTTTTT. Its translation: CASSDTSGRDTGELFF.